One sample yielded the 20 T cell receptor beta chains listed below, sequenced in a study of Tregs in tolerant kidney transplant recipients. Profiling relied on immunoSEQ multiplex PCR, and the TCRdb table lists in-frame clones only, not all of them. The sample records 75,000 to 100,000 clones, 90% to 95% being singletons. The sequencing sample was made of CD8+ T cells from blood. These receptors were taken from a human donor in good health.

CDR3 in amino acids: CASSLRESRNTIYF. The CDR3 DNA reads as TGTGCCAGCAGCTTGCGGGAATCGAGAAACACCATATATTTT. The rearrangement uses TRBV5-4 and TRBJ1-3; no firm D call. Germline V gene data show CDR1 as SGHNT and CDR2 as YYREEE (reference sequence). Trimming took 1 base from V and 5 from J, leaving 10 bases between them. The CDR3 contains 14 residues.

CDR3 in amino acids: CASRDDSSYEQYF. The CDR3 DNA reads as TGTGCCAGCAGGGACGATAGCAGCTACGAGCAGTACTTC. The genes are TRBV5-6 and TRBJ2-7; D remains unclear. CDR1 is SGHDT, CDR2 YYEEEE, per germline. This CDR3 has 13 amino acids. V lost 5 bases and J lost 3, with 12 bases in between.

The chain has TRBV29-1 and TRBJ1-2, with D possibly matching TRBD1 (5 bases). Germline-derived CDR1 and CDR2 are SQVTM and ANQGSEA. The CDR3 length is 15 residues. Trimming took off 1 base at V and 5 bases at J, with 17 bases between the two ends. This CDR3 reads CSVEGGGARTYGYTF. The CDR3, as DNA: TGCAGCGTTGAAGGAGGAGGGGCGCGCACTTATGGCTACACCTTC.

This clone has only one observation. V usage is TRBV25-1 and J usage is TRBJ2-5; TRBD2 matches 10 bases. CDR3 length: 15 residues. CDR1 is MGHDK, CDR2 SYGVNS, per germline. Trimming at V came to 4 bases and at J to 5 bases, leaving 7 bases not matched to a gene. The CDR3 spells CASSGGLALGETQYF. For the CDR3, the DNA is TGTGCCAGCAGTGGGGGACTAGCGTTAGGGGAGACCCAGTACTTC.

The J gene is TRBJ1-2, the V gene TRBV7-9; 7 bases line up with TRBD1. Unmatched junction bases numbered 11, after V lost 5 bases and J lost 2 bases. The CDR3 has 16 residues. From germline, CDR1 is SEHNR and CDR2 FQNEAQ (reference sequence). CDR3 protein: CASSPPYRGANYGYTF. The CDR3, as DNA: TGTGCCAGCAGCCCACCTTACAGGGGTGCAAACTATGGCTACACCTTC. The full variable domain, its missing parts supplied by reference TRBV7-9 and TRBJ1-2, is DTGVSQNPRHKITKRGQNVTFRCDPISEHNRLYWYRQTLGQGPEFLTYFQNEAQLEKSRLLSDRFSAERPKGSFSTLEIQRTEQGDSAMYLCASSPPYRGANYGYTFGSGTRLTVV.

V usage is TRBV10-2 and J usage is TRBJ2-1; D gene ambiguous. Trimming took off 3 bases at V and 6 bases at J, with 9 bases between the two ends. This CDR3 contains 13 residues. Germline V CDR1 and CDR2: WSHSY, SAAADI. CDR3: CASSDGAVNEQFF. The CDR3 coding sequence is TGCGCCAGCAGTGATGGCGCGGTCAATGAGCAGTTCTTC.

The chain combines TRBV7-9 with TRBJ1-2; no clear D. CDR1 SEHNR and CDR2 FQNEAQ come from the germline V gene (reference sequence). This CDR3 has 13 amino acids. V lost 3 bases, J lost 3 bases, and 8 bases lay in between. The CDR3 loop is CASSFTDDYGYTF. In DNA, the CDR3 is TGTGCCAGCAGCTTCACCGATGACTATGGCTACACCTTC. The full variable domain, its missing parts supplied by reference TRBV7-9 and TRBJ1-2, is DTGVSQNPRHKITKRGQNVTFRCDPISEHNRLYWYRQTLGQGPEFLTYFQNEAQLEKSRLLSDRFSAERPKGSFSTLEIQRTEQGDSAMYLCASSFTDDYGYTFGSGTRLTVV.

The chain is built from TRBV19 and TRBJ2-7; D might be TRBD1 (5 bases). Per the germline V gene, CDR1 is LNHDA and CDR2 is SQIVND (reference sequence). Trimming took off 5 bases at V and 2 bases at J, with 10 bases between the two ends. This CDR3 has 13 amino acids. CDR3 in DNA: TGTGCCAGTAGTGACAGACAGACCTACGAGCAGTACTTC. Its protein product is CASSDRQTYEQYF.

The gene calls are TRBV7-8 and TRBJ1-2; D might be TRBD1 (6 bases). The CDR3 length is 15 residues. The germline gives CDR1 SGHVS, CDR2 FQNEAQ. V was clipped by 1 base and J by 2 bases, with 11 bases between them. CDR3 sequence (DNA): TGTGCCAGCAGCTTAGGTGGGGGGCTCAACTATGGCTACACCTTC. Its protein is CASSLGGGLNYGYTF. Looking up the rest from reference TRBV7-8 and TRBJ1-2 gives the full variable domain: GAGVSQSPRYKVAKRGQDVALRCDPISGHVSLFWYQQALGQGPEFLTYFQNEAQLDKSGLPSDRFFAERPEGSVSTLKIQRTQQEDSAVYLCASSLGGGLNYGYTFGSGTRLTVV.

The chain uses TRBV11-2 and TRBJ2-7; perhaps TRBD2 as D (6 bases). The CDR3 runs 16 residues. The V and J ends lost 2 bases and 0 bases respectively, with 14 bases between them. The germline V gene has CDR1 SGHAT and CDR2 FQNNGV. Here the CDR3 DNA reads TGTGCCAGCAGCTTACGACCACGGGGGATCTCCTACGAGCAGTACTTC. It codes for CASSLRPRGISYEQYF.

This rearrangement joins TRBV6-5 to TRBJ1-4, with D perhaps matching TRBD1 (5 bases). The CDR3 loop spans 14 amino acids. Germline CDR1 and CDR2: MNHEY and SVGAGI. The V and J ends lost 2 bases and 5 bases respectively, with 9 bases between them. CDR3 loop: CASSYAGANEKLFF. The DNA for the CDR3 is TGTGCCAGCAGTTACGCCGGGGCGAATGAAAAACTGTTTTTT.

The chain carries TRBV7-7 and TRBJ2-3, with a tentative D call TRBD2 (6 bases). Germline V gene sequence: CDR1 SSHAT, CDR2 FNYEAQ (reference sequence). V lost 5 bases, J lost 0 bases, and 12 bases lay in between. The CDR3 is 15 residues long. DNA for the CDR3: TGTGCCAGCAGCCCAGCCACTAGCAGCACAGATACGCAGTATTTT. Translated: CASSPATSSTDTQYF.

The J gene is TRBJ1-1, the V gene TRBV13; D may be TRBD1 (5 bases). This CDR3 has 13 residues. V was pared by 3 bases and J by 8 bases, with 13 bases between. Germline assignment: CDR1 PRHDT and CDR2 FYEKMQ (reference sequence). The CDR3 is CASSFGGTEEAFF. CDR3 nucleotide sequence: TGTGCCAGCAGCTTCGGGGGAACCGAAGAAGCTTTCTTT.

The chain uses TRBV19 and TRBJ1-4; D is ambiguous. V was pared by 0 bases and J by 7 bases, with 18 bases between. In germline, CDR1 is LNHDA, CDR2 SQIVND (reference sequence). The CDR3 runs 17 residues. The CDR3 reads CASSIDPPSRVGEKLFF. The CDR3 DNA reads TGTGCCAGTAGTATAGACCCTCCATCGAGGGTTGGTGAAAAACTGTTTTTT.

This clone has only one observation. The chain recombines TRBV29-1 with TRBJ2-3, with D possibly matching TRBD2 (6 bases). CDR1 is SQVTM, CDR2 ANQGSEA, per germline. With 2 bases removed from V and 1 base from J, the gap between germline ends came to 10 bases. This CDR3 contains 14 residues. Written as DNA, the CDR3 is TGCAGCGTTGAATTGGGGGAGGGCACAGATACGCAGTATTTT. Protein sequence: CSVELGEGTDTQYF.

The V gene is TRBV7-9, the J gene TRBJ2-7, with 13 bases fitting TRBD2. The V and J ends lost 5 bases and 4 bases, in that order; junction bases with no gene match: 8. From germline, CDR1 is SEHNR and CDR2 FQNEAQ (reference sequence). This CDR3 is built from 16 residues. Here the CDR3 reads CASSPPLGLAGYEQYF. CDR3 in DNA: TGTGCCAGCAGCCCGCCCCTGGGACTAGCGGGATACGAGCAGTACTTC.

The CDR3 reads CASSLAVFTSGRGETQYF. Written as DNA, the CDR3 is TGTGCCAGCAGCTTAGCTGTCTTCACTAGCGGGAGAGGAGAGACCCAGTACTTC. The J gene is TRBJ2-5, the V gene TRBV7-9; 11 bases are a match to TRBD2. This CDR3 is 18 amino acids long. The V and J ends lost 0 bases and 4 bases, in that order; junction bases with no gene match: 10. Per germline, CDR1 SEHNR and CDR2 FQNEAQ (reference sequence). Drawing the rest from reference TRBV7-9 and TRBJ2-5, the complete variable domain is DTGVSQNPRHKITKRGQNVTFRCDPISEHNRLYWYRQTLGQGPEFLTYFQNEAQLEKSRLLSDRFSAERPKGSFSTLEIQRTEQGDSAMYLCASSLAVFTSGRGETQYFGPGTRLLVL.

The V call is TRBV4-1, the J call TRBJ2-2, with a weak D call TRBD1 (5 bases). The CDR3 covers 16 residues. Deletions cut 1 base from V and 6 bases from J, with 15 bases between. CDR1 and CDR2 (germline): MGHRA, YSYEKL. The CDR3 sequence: CASSQAVQVRAGELFF. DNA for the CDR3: TGCGCCAGCAGCCAAGCGGTACAGGTCAGGGCCGGGGAGCTGTTTTTT.

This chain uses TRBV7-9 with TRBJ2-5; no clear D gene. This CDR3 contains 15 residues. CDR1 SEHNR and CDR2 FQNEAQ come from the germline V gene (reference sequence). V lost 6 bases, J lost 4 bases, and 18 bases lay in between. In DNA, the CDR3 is TGTGCCAGCAGTCCGCCCTCTAGGGCCCGAGAGACCCAGTACTTC. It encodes CASSPPSRARETQYF. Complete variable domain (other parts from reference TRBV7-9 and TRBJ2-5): DTGVSQNPRHKITKRGQNVTFRCDPISEHNRLYWYRQTLGQGPEFLTYFQNEAQLEKSRLLSDRFSAERPKGSFSTLEIQRTEQGDSAMYLCASSPPSRARETQYFGPGTRLLVL.

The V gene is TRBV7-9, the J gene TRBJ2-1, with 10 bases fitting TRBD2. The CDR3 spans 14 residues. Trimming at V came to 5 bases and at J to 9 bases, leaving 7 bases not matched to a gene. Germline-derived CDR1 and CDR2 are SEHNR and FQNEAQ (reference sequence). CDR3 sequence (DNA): TGTGCCAGCAGCCCGGGACTAGCGTTCAGTGAGCAGTTCTTC. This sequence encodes CASSPGLAFSEQFF.